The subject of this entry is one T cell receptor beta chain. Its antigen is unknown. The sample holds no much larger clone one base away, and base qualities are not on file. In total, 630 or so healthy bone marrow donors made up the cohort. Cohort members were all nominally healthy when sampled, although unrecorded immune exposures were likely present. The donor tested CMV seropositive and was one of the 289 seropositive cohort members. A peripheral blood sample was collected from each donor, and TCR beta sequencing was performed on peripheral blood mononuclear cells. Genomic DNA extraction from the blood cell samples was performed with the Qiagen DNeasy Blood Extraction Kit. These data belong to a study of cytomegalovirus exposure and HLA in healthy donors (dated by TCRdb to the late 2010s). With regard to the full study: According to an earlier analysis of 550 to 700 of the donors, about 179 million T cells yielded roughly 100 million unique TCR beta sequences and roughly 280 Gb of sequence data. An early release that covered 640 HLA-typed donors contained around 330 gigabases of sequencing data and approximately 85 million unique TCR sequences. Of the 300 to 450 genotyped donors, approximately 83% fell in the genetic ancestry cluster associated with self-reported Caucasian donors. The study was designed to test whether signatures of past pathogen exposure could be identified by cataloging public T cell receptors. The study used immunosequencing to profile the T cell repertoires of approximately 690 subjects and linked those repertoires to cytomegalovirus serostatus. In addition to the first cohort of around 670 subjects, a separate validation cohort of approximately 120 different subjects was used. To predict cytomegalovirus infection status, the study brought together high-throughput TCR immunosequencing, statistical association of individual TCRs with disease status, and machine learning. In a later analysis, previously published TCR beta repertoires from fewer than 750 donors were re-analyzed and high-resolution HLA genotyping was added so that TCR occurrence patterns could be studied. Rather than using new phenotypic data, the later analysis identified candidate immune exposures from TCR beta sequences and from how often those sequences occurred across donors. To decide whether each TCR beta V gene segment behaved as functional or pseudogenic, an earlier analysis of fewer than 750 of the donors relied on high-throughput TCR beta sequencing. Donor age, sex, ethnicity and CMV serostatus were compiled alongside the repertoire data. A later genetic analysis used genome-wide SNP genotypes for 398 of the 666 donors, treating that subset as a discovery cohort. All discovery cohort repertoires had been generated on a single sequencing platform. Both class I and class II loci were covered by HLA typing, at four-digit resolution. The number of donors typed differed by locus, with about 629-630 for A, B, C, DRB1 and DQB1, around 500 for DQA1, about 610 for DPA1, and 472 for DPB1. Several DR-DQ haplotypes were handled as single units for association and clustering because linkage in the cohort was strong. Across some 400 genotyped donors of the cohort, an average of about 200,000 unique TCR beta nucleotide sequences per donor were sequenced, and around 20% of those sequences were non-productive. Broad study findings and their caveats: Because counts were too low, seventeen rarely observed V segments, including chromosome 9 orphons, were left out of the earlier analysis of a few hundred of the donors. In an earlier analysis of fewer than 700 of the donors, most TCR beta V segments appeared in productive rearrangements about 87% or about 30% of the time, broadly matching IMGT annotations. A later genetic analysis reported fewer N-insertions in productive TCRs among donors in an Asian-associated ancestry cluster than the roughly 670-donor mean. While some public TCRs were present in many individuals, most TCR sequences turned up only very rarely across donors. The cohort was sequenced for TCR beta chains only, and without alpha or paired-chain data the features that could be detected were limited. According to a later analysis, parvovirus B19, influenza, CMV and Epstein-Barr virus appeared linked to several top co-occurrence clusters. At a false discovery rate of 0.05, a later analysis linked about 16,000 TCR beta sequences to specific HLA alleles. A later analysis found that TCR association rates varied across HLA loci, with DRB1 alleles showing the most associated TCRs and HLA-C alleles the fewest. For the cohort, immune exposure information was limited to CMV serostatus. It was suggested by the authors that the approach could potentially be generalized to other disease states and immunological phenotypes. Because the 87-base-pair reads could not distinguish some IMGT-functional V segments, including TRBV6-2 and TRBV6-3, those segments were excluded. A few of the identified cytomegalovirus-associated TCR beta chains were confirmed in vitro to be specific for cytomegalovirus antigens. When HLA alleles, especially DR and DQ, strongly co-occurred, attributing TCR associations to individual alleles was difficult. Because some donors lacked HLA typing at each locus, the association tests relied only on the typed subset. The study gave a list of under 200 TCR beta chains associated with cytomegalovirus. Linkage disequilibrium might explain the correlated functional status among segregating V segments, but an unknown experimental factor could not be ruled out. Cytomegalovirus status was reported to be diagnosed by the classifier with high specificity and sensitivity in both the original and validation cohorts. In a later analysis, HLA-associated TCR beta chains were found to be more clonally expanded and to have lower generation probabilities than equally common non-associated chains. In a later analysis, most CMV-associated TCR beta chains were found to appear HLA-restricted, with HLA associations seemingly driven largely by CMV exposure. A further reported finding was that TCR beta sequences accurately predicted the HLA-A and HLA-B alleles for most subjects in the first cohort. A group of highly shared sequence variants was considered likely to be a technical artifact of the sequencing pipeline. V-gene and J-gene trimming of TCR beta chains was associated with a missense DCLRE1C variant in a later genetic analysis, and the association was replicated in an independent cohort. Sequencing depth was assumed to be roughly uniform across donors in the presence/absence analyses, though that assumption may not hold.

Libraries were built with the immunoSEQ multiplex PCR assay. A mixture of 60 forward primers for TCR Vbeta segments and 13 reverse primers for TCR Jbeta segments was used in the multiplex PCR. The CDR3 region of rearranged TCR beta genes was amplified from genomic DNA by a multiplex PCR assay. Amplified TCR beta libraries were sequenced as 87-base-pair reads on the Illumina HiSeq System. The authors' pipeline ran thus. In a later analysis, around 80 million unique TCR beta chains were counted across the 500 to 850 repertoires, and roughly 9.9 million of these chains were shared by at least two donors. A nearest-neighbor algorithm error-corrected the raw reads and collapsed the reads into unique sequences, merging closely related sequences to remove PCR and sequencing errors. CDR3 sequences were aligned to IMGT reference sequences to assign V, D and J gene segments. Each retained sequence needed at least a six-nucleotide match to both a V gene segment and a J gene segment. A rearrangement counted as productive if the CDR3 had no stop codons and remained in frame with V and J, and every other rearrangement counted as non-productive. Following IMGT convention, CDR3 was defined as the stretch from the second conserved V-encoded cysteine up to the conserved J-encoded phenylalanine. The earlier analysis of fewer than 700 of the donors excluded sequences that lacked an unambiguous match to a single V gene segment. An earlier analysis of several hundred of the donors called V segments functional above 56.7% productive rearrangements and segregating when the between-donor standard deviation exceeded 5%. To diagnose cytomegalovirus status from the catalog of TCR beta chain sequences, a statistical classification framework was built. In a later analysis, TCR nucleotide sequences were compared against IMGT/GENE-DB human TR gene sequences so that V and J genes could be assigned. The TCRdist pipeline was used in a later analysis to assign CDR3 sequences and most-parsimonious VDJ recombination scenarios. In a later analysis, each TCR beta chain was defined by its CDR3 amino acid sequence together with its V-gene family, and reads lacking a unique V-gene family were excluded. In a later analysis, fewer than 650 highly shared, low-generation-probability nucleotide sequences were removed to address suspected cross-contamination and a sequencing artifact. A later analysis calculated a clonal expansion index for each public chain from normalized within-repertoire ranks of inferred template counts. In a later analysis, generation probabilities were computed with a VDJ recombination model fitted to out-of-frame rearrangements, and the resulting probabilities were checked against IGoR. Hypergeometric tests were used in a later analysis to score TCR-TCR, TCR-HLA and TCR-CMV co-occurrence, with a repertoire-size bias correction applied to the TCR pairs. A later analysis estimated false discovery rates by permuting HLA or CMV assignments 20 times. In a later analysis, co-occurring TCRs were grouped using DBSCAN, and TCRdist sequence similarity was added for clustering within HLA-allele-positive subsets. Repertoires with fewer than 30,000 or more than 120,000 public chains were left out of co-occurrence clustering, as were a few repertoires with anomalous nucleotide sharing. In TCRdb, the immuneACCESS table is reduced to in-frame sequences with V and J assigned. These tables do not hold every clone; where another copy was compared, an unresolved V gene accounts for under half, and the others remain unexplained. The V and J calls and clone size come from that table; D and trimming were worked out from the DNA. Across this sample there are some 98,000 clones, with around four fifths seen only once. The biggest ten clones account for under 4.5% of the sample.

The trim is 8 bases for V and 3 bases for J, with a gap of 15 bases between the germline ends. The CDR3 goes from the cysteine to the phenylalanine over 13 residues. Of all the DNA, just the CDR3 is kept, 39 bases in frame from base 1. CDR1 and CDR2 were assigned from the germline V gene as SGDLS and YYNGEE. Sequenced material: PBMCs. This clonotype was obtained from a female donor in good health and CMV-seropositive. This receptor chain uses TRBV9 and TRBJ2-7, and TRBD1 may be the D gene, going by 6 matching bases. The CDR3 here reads CASGWDKNYEQYF. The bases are TGTGCCAGTGGATGGGACAAGAACTACGAGCAGTACTTC.